This TCR beta chain is from a study of human T cells and chemical hapten exposure. Study-wide background: Patch testing placed 0.01% DPC on the upper back, with readings at 6 days.

Individual cDNA molecules each carried unique molecular identifiers attached by the library. In TCRdb, the RACE reads were re-called with MiXCR into one record per CDR3 protein. This sample has roughly 100,000 distinct CDR3 sequences; roughly 9.1% occur once, and the top ten carry around 4%. Germline CDR1 and CDR2: SGHNT and YYREEE (reference sequence). The germline V and J ends were trimmed by 4 bases and 5 bases, with 18 bases remaining between them. This CDR3 spans 16 amino acids. The time point is: pre-sensitization, week 0. Treatment described: therapeutic diphenylcyclopropenone sensitization with weekly scalp DPC. At least ten counts were recorded for this clonotype.

The chain joins TRBV5-4 to TRBJ2-2; D gene unclear. The sequence came from a middle-aged woman with alopecia areata. Some clones in this sample may be carry-over from other donors' samples. The sample in question was whole blood, obtained in connection with sensitization to the hapten diphenylcyclopropenone (DPC). The CDR3 reads CASSGEPGLGTGELFF. CDR3 bases: TGTGCCAGCAGCGGAGAACCCGGGCTAGGAACCGGGGAGCTGTTTTTT.